The 3 T cell receptor beta chains below were found in one sample sequenced in a study of a mutant IDH1 vaccine in newly diagnosed glioma. Profiling relied on immunoSEQ multiplex PCR, and the TCRdb table lists in-frame clones only, not all of them. Among about 33,000 clones listed, around 87% were seen once. Their recognized antigens are unknown. Time point noted: week 23, last vaccination. It was 300 ug of mutant IDH1 20-mer peptide that made up each vaccine dose, given with topical imiquimod. The specimen comprised PBMCs, sampled from a glioma patient whose treatment included an IDH1 peptide vaccine. Source of these receptors: a man aged 35-49 years with glioma.

This rearrangement joins TRBV6-1 to TRBJ2-5; either TRBD1 or TRBD2 may fit D (6 bases each). Looked up from germline, CDR1 is MNHNS and CDR2 is SASEGT. V lost 3 bases to trimming and J lost 5 bases, with 13 bases between them. The CDR3 runs 14 residues. Here the CDR3 DNA reads TGTGCCAGCAGTGACTCCACAGGGAGGGAGACCCAGTACTTC. Its protein product is CASSDSTGRETQYF.

The genes are TRBV5-1 and TRBJ2-5; 9 bases map to TRBD2. The CDR3 has 15 residues. Germline V gene data show CDR1 as SGHRS and CDR2 as YFSETQ. The junction had 9 bases not matched to a gene; V was cut back by 4 bases and J by 5 bases. The CDR3 DNA reads TGCGCCAGCAGCCCCGTGAGGGCGGGGGGGGAGACCCAGTACTTC. Translation gives CASSPVRAGGETQYF. Based on the CDR3 plus reference TRBV5-1 and TRBJ2-5, the full variable domain is KAGVTQTPRYLIKTRGQQVTLSCSPISGHRSVSWYQQTPGQGLQFLFEYFSETQRNKGNFPGRFSGRQFSNSRSEMNVSTLELGDSALYLCASSPVRAGGETQYFGPGTRLLVL.

As DNA, the CDR3 is TGTGCCAGCAGTTTATCGGGTAGCGGGAGGGTATACAATGAGCAGTTCTTC. Its protein product is CASSLSGSGRVYNEQFF. The chain couples TRBV27 to TRBJ2-1; TRBD2 aligns across 11 bases. The CDR3 has 17 amino acids. J was trimmed by 4 bases and V by 0 bases; bases with no gene match: 5. CDR1 and CDR2 (germline): MNHEY, SMNVEV (reference sequence).